This TCR beta chain is drawn from a study of high-grade serous ovarian cancer treatment subgroups. Findings of the study overall: TCR clonal relatedness correlated positively with neoantigen level. Different patients shared almost no repertoire; same-patient tumors shared about 0.095 to 0.79.

Tumor samples were taken before definitive surgery or chemotherapy. With respect to this clone: Its antigen is still unknown.

V was trimmed by 1 base and J by 7 bases, leaving 10 bases between them. This CDR3 spans 13 amino acids. The germline V gene has CDR1 MNHNS and CDR2 SASEGT. Clones were read by immunoSEQ multiplex PCR, and TCRdb kept only the in-frame ones, dropping some. The sample records about 28,000 clones, about 80% being singletons. This receptor was taken from a human donor with high-grade serous ovarian cancer. The sample comprised tumor tissue. The rearrangement joins TRBV6-1 to TRBJ2-5, with unresolved D. The DNA of the CDR3 is TGTGCCAGCAGTGAAGACAGCGTAGGGACCCAGTACTTC. This codes for CASSEDSVGTQYF.